The 20 T cell receptor beta chains given below trace back to one sample, sequenced in a study of T cells in Graves' hyperthyroidism and ophthalmopathy. Amplified TCR beta CDR3 regions came from RNA transcripts. First-round RT-PCR with HTBI primers amplified the TCR CDR3 region. In TCRdb, the multiplex PCR reads were re-called with MiXCR into one record per CDR3 protein. The sample records 600,000 or so distinct CDR3 sequences, around 14% being singletons. Material for sequencing was blood. The receptors come from a woman younger than 35 with Graves' ophthalmopathy.

This clonotype was found many times. This chain uses TRBV20-1 with TRBJ1-1; D gene ambiguous. The CDR3 extends over 13 amino acids. V lost 6 bases to trimming and J lost 5 bases, with 16 bases between them. CDR1 and CDR2 (germline): DFQATT, SNEGSKA (reference sequence). CDR3 nucleotides: TGCAGTGCCCCCGCAGGACTTGGGACTGAAGCTTTCTTT. Its protein product is CSAPAGLGTEAFF.

This clonotype has at least ten counts. V and J are TRBV4-1 and TRBJ2-7, with D maybe TRBD1 (6 bases). The V end lost 0 bases, the J end lost 3 bases, and 18 bases lay between the germline ends. Germline V gene sequence: CDR1 MGHRA, CDR2 YSYEKL. The CDR3 runs to 17 residues. CDR3 in amino acids: CASSQDVRFGQNYEQYF. Written as DNA, the CDR3 is TGCGCCAGCAGCCAAGATGTGCGCTTCGGACAGAACTACGAGCAGTACTTC.

The V and J genes are TRBV19 and TRBJ2-1, with 9 bases fitting TRBD2. V gave up 7 bases and J gave up 5 bases; unmatched junction bases: 12. This CDR3 is built from 16 residues. CDR1 is LNHDA and CDR2 is SQIVND in the germline V gene (reference sequence). The CDR3 DNA follows: TGTGCCAGTATAGGGGGGCCTAGCGGGGTAAACAATGAGCAGTTCTTC. As protein: CASIGGPSGVNNEQFF.

This clonotype was observed a handful of times. This rearrangement joins TRBV6-2 or TRBV6-3 to TRBJ1-2; 12 bases line up with TRBD1. From germline, CDR1 is MNHEY and CDR2 SVGEGT. The CDR3 spans 15 residues. The J segment lost 5 bases and the V segment lost 6 bases, leaving 7 bases of the junction unmatched. The CDR3 DNA follows: TGTGCCAGCAGGAGGGGGGACAGGGGGCTTTATGGCTACACCTTC. This gives the protein CASRRGDRGLYGYTF.

This clonotype was picked up many times. The chain employs TRBV7-4 and TRBJ2-7; 7 nucleotides agree with TRBD1. Looked up from germline, CDR1 is SGHVT and CDR2 is SQSDAQ. The V and J ends lost 3 bases and 2 bases, in that order; junction bases with no gene match: 7. The CDR3 covers 15 residues. The DNA for the CDR3 is TGTGCCAGCAGCTTGGGACACAGGGGTACCTACGAGCAGTACTTC. Residues: CASSLGHRGTYEQYF.

The sample holds many counts of this clonotype. V is TRBV6-2 or TRBV6-3 and J is TRBJ1-5, with a weak D call TRBD1 (6 bases). The CDR3 runs 16 residues. Germline CDR1 is MNHEY and CDR2 is SVGEGT. The V gene lost 7 bases and the J gene lost 0 bases, with 16 bases spanning the gap. CDR3 in amino acids: CASTPRGDLSNQPQHF. The CDR3 nucleotides are TGTGCCAGCACTCCTAGGGGGGACCTTAGCAATCAGCCCCAGCATTTT.

The chain employs TRBV20-1 and TRBJ2-2, with 8 bases matching TRBD2. Germline V gene data show CDR1 as DFQATT and CDR2 as SNEGSKA (reference sequence). CDR3 length: 14 amino acids. V shed 5 bases and J 1 base; nucleotides not matched to a gene: 3. The CDR3 reads CSAGSGGNTGELFF. DNA of the CDR3: TGCAGTGCTGGAAGCGGGGGGAACACCGGGGAGCTGTTTTTT.

This clonotype came up many times. The V gene is TRBV28, the J gene TRBJ2-3; D may match TRBD1 or TRBD2 (6 bases each). Trimming pared 6 bases from V and 0 bases from J, leaving 16 bases between. Germline V CDR1 and CDR2: MDHEN, SYDVKM. The CDR3 is 16 amino acids. CDR3 in DNA: TGTGCCAGCAGCTCGGTGGGGGGCAGTAGCACAGATACGCAGTATTTT. Amino acid sequence: CASSSVGGSSTDTQYF.

This clonotype was observed many times. The chain is built from TRBV12-3 or TRBV12-4 and TRBJ2-7; tentative D call: TRBD2 (7 bases). With 7 bases removed from V and 5 bases from J, the gap between germline ends came to 21 bases. The CDR3 is made up of 15 amino acids. As DNA, the CDR3 is TGTGCCAGCACTAGGGGGGGGAAGGAGTTCGACGAGCAGTACTTC. The encoded protein is CASTRGGKEFDEQYF.

This clonotype was recorded many times. The chain carries TRBV2 and TRBJ2-1, with unresolved D. V dropped 10 bases and J dropped 3 bases, with 10 bases sitting between them. CDR1 and CDR2 (germline): SNHLY, FYNNEI. This CDR3 has 12 amino acids. The CDR3 here is CAIPRFYNEQFF. The CDR3 nucleotides read TGTGCCATCCCACGGTTCTACAATGAGCAGTTCTTC. The complete variable domain, with remaining parts taken from reference TRBV2 and TRBJ2-1, reads EPEVTQTPSHQVTQMGQEVILRCVPISNHLYFYWYRQILGQKVEFLVSFYNNEISEKSEIFDDQFSVERPDGSNFTLKIRSTKLEDSAMYFCAIPRFYNEQFFGPGTRLTVL.

This clonotype was picked up a small number of times. V is TRBV6-1 and J is TRBJ1-5, with 9 bases lining up with TRBD1. The CDR3 covers 15 residues. Unmatched junction bases numbered 1, after V lost 0 bases and J lost 4 bases. Germline V CDR1 and CDR2: MNHNS, SASEGT. The CDR3 reads CASSEAGTGNQPQHF. DNA for the CDR3: TGTGCCAGCAGTGAAGCGGGGACAGGGAATCAGCCCCAGCATTTT.

The chain is built from TRBV19 and TRBJ1-5; TRBD1 matches 8 bases. This CDR3 is built from 17 residues. The V gene end was trimmed by 5 bases and the J gene end by 0 bases; junction bases not matched to a gene: 9. The V gene's germline CDR1 is LNHDA and CDR2 SQIVND (reference sequence). The CDR3 here is CASSPPWGQDSNQPQHF. CDR3 in DNA: TGTGCCAGTAGTCCTCCTTGGGGACAGGATAGCAATCAGCCCCAGCATTTT.

This chain links TRBV14 with TRBJ2-5; D is undetermined. V dropped 0 bases and J dropped 5 bases, with 13 bases sitting between them. The CDR3 length is 15 residues. From germline, CDR1 is SGHDN and CDR2 FVKESK. The CDR3 DNA reads TGTGCCAGCAGCCAAGAAGGGCCAGGTTTCGAGACCCAGTACTTC. It is translated as CASSQEGPGFETQYF.

This clonotype was recorded a few times. The chain links TRBV7-8 to TRBJ2-1; TRBD1 matches 7 bases. Germline V gene sequence: CDR1 SGHVS, CDR2 FQNEAQ. The CDR3 spans 22 residues. V dropped 4 bases and J dropped 3; count of bases not matched to a gene: 27. As DNA, the CDR3 is TGTGCCAGCAGCTCCTCCACGACAGGGAGCGGAGGAGATGCTATCAGCTACAATGAGCAGTTCTTC. This codes for CASSSSTTGSGGDAISYNEQFF.

This sequence joins TRBV29-1 and TRBJ2-2, with 8 positions matching TRBD2. Trimming removed 6 bases from V and 6 bases from J; junction bases left unmatched: 9. This CDR3 has 14 amino acids. The germline V gene encodes CDR1 SQVTM and CDR2 ANQGSEA. The chain's CDR3 is CSVTGRLAPGELFF. CDR3 in DNA: TGCAGCGTCACGGGGCGACTAGCGCCCGGGGAGCTGTTTTTT.

This clonotype was seen a few times. V usage is TRBV19 and J usage is TRBJ1-1; tentatively, D is TRBD1 (5 bases). This CDR3 is built from 15 residues. CDR1 and CDR2 from the germline V gene are LNHDA and SQIVND (reference sequence). V was shortened by 5 bases and J by 1 base, with 14 bases between the two germline ends. DNA of the CDR3: TGTGCCAGTAGTCCTCAGGGAAGTCAGAACACTGAAGCTTTCTTT. This translates into CASSPQGSQNTEAFF.

The V call is TRBV25-1, the J call TRBJ2-7, with 10 nucleotides matching TRBD1. V lost 2 bases and J lost 6; bases outside the gene matches: 1. The CDR3 covers 13 residues. Germline assignment: CDR1 MGHDK and CDR2 SYGVNS. CDR3 in amino acids: CASSEGQGGEQYF. The CDR3 DNA sequence: TGTGCCAGCAGTGAAGGACAGGGGGGCGAGCAGTACTTC.

Many counts were recorded for this clonotype. The genes are TRBV11-1 and TRBJ2-2; 8 nucleotides agree with TRBD1. The V gene end was trimmed by 0 bases and the J gene end by 8 bases; junction bases not matched to a gene: 11. CDR1 is SGHAT, CDR2 FQDESV, per germline (reference sequence). The CDR3 is made up of 17 amino acids. CDR3 bases: TGTGCCAGCAGCTTAGCCCTGAGTGGACAGGGTGTAGGGGAGCTGTTTTTT. Amino acid sequence: CASSLALSGQGVGELFF.

The sample holds many counts of this clonotype. The genes are TRBV28 and TRBJ2-7, with a weak D call TRBD1 (6 bases). The CDR3 loop spans 14 amino acids. V lost 1 base, J lost 2 bases, and 9 bases lay in between. Germline V CDR1 and CDR2: MDHEN, SYDVKM. CDR3 region: CASSLFGGAYEQYF. The DNA for the CDR3 is TGTGCCAGCAGTTTATTTGGGGGCGCCTACGAGCAGTACTTC.

In this sample, this clonotype turned up many times. V and J are TRBV11-2 and TRBJ1-1; D is ambiguous. CDR1 and CDR2 from the germline V gene are SGHAT and FQNNGV. This CDR3 region has 15 residues. The V and J ends lost 1 base and 0 bases respectively, with 9 bases between them. The CDR3: CASSLGWKMNTEAFF. In DNA form, the CDR3 reads TGTGCCAGCAGCTTAGGGTGGAAGATGAACACTGAAGCTTTCTTT.